Listed here are 11 T cell receptor beta chains from one sample, sequenced in a study of blood T cell repertoires in COVID-19. Assay: immunoSEQ multiplex PCR; the TCRdb copy retains only in-frame clones and omits some. This table holds more than 110,000 clones, approximately 79% found once. Sequencing used peripheral blood. The receptors here all came from a man in his 60s with acute or convalescent COVID-19.

The V gene is TRBV5-1, the J gene TRBJ1-6; D is unclear. Trimming cost V 1 base and J 0 bases, with 5 bases left between them. The CDR3 totals 15 residues. Germline V lookup: CDR1 SGHRS, CDR2 YFSETQ. The DNA for the CDR3 is TGCGCCAGCAGCTTGAGGAGCTCCTATAATTCACCCCTCCACTTT. Its translation is CASSLRSSYNSPLHF.

The chain couples TRBV28 to TRBJ1-6; D is perhaps TRBD1 (5 bases). This CDR3 region has 17 residues. Germline loops: CDR1 MDHEN, CDR2 SYDVKM. Trimming removed 5 bases from V and 8 bases from J, with 22 bases in between. This chain's CDR3 is CASSLFGGGPIDSPLHF. DNA of the CDR3: TGTGCCAGCAGTCTCTTCGGGGGGGGACCCATCGATTCACCCCTCCACTTT.

The rearrangement joins TRBV21-1 to TRBJ1-1; the D call in the table, TRBD1, was not verified against the DNA. TRBV21-1 is an annotated pseudogene. The CDR3 is made up of 15 amino acids. CDR3 nucleotides: TGTGCCAGCAGCGCGACAGGGGGAAAGAACACTGAAGCTTTCTTT. Translation: CASSATGGKNTEAFF.

The CDR3 DNA follows: TGCGCCAGCAGCCCCGGGGGTAAGGGCTATGGCTACACCTTC. It translates to CASSPGGKGYGYTF. V and J are TRBV5-1 and TRBJ1-2; possibly TRBD1 for D (5 bases). CDR3 length: 14 amino acids. In germline, CDR1 is SGHRS, CDR2 YFSETQ. Trimming took off 4 bases at V and 4 bases at J, with 14 bases between the two ends.

CDR3 amino acids: CASNPGQSNQPQHF. The DNA of the CDR3 is TGTGCCAGCAACCCGGGACAGTCTAATCAGCCCCAGCATTTT. The J gene is TRBJ1-5, the V gene TRBV6-2 or TRBV6-3, with 7 bases fitting TRBD1. CDR3 length equals 14 residues. Trimming took 7 bases from V and 4 from J; bases not matched to a gene: 7. From germline, CDR1 is MNHEY and CDR2 SVGEGT.

The chain combines TRBV5-6 with TRBJ1-6; D is perhaps TRBD1 (5 bases). V dropped 1 base and J dropped 6 bases, with 17 bases sitting between them. The CDR3 covers 17 residues. The germline CDR1 and CDR2 sequences are SGHDT and YYEEEE. The CDR3: CASSLSRGSMGNSPLHF. The CDR3 region has the DNA TGTGCCAGCAGCTTGTCGCGGGGCTCGATGGGTAATTCACCCCTCCACTTT.

The CDR3 here is CASSQDRAGWTYNEQFF. The DNA of the CDR3 is TGTGCCAGCAGCCAAGATCGGGCGGGATGGACTTACAATGAGCAGTTCTTC. The chain employs TRBV4-2 and TRBJ2-1; a possible D gene is TRBD2 (6 bases). The germline CDR1 and CDR2 sequences are LGHNA and YNFKEQ. This CDR3 is built from 17 residues. V was clipped by 0 bases and J by 4 bases, with 16 bases between them.

The chain recombines TRBV9 with TRBJ1-5, with D possibly TRBD1 on 5 matching bases. Germline CDR1 and CDR2: SGDLS and YYNGEE. This CDR3 comprises 14 residues. V lost 0 bases, J lost 7 bases, and 11 bases lay in between. The DNA for the CDR3 is TGTGCCAGCAGCGTAGATGGGGCCGGACAGCCCCAGCATTTT. It is translated as CASSVDGAGQPQHF.

This chain connects TRBV19 to TRBJ2-1; 14 bases are shared with TRBD2. The CDR3 is made up of 16 amino acids. Germline trimming cut 8 bases from V and 4 bases from J; bases unmatched to any gene: 7. Germline V lookup: CDR1 LNHDA, CDR2 SQIVND (reference sequence). The CDR3 loop reads CASSGLAGVNYNEQFF. For the CDR3, the DNA is TGTGCCAGTTCGGGACTAGCGGGAGTGAATTACAATGAGCAGTTCTTC.

The V and J genes are TRBV29-1 and TRBJ2-1; D is unclear. V lost 6 bases to trimming and J lost 4 bases, with 7 bases between them. The germline CDR1 and CDR2 sequences are SQVTM and ANQGSEA. The CDR3 runs 11 residues. CDR3 DNA: TGCAGCGTAGACATTTACAATGAGCAGTTCTTC. Protein product: CSVDIYNEQFF.

The CDR3 nucleotides are TGTGCCAGCAGTTTTTATGAGAGAAATAGCAATCAGCCCCAGCATTTT. This sequence encodes CASSFYERNSNQPQHF. V gene TRBV6-2 or TRBV6-3 combines with J gene TRBJ1-5; D ambiguous. There are 16 residues in the CDR3. The V end lost 4 bases, the J end lost 0 bases, and 13 bases lay between the germline ends. Germline V gene lookup returns CDR1 MNHEY and CDR2 SVGEGT.